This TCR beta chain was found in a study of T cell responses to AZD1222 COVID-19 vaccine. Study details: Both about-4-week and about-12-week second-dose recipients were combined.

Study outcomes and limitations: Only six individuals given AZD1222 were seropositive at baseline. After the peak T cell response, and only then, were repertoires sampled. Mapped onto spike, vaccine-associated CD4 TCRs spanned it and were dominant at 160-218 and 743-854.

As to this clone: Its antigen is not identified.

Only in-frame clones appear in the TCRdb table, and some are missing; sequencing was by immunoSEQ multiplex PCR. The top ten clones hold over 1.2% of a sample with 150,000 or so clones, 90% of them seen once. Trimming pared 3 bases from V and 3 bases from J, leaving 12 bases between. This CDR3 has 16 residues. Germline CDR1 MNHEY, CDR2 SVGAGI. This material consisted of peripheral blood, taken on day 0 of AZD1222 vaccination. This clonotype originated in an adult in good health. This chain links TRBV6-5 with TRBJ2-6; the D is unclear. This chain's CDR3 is CASSYEEGSGANVLTF. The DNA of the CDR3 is TGTGCCAGCAGTTATGAGGAAGGCAGTGGGGCCAACGTCCTGACTTTC.